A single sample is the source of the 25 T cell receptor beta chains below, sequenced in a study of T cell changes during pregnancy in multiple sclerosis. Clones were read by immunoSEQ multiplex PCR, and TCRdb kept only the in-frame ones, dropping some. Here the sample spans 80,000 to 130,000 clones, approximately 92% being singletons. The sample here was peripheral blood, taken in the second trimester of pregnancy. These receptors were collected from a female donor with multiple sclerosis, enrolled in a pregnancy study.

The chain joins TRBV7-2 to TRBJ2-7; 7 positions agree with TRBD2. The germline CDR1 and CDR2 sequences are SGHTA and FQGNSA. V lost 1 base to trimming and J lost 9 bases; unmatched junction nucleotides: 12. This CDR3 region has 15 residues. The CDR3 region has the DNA TGTGCCAGCAGCTTAGGACTAGCCCACCCTGAAGCGCAGTACTTC. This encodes CASSLGLAHPEAQYF.

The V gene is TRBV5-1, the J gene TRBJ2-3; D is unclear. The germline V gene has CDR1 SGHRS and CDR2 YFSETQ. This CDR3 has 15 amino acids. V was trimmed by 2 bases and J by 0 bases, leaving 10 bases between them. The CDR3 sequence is CASSLKQFSTDTQYF. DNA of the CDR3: TGCGCCAGCAGCTTAAAACAGTTTAGCACAGATACGCAGTATTTT.

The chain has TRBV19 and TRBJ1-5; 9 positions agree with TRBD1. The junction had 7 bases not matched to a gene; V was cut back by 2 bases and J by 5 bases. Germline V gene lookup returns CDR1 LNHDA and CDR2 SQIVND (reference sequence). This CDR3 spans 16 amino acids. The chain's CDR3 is CASSISGQGVHQPQHF. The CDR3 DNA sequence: TGTGCCAGTAGTATATCGGGACAGGGTGTTCATCAGCCCCAGCATTTT.

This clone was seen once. The CDR3 sequence is CAWSVLGRGETQYF. CDR3 sequence (DNA): TGTGCCTGGAGTGTACTTGGGCGGGGGGAGACCCAGTACTTC. The V gene is TRBV30, the J gene TRBJ2-5; 7 bases fit TRBD2. From germline, CDR1 is GTSNPN and CDR2 SVGIG (reference sequence). The length of the CDR3 is 14 residues. The V gene end was trimmed by 0 bases and the J gene end by 5 bases; junction bases not matched to a gene: 6.

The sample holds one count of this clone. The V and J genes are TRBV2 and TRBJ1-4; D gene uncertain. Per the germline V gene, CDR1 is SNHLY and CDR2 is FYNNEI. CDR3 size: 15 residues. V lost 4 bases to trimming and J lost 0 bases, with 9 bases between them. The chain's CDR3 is CASSGSKATNEKLFF. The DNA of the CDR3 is TGTGCCAGCAGTGGTAGCAAGGCAACTAATGAAAAACTGTTTTTT. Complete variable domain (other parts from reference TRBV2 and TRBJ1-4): EPEVTQTPSHQVTQMGQEVILRCVPISNHLYFYWYRQILGQKVEFLVSFYNNEISEKSEIFDDQFSVERPDGSNFTLKIRSTKLEDSAMYFCASSGSKATNEKLFFGSGTQLSVL.

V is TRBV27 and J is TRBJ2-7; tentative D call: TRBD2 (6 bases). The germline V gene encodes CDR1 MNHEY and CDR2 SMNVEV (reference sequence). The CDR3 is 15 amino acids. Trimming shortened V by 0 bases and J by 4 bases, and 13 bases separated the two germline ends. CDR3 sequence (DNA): TGTGCCAGCAGTTTATCGAACTGGGACTGGTACGAGCAGTACTTC. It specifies CASSLSNWDWYEQYF.

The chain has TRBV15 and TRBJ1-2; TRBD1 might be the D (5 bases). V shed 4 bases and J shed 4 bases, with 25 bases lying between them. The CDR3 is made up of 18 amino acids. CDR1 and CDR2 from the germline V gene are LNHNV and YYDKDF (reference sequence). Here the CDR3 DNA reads TGTGCCACCAGCATGAATGGCGGACTCGGAGGGGTCGCCTATGGCTACACCTTC. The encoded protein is CATSMNGGLGGVAYGYTF.

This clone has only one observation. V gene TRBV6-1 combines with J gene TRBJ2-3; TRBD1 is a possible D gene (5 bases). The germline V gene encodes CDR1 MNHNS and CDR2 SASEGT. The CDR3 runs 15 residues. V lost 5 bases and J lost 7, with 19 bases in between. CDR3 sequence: CASSSDPNRGNTQYF. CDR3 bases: TGTGCCAGCAGTTCGGACCCTAATAGGGGAAATACGCAGTATTTT.

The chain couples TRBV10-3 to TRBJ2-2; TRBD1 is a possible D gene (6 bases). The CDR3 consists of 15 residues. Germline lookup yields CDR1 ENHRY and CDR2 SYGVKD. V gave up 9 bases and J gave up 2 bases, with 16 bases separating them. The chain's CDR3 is CAIWTGTTNTGELFF. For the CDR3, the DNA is TGTGCCATTTGGACCGGGACAACAAACACCGGGGAGCTGTTTTTT.

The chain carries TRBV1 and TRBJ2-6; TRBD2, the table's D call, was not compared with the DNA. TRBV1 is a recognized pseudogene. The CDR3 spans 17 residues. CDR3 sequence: CTSSQVRVTSGANVLTF. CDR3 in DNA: TGCACCAGCAGCCAAGTCCGGGTCACCTCTGGGGCCAACGTCCTGACTTTC.

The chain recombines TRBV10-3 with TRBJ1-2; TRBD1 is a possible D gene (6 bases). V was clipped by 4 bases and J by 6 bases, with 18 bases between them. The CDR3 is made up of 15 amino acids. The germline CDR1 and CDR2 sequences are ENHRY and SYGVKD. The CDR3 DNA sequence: TGTGCCATCAGTGGTAAAGACAGGCGAGTTGATGGCTACACCTTC. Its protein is CAISGKDRRVDGYTF.

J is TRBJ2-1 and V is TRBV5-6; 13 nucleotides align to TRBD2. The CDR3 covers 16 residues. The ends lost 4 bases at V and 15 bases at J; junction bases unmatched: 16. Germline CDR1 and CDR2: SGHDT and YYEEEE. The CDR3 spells CASSPGLAGVWPARFF. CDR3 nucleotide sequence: TGTGCCAGCAGCCCTGGACTAGCGGGAGTCTGGCCCGCCCGGTTCTTC.

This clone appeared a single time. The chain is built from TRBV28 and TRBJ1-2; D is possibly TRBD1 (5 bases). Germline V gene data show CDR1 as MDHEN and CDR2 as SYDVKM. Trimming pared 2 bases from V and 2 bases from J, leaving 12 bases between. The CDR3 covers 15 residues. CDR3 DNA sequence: TGTGCCAGCAGTTTAGGGGCGTCAGCCAACTATGGCTACACCTTC. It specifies CASSLGASANYGYTF.

CDR3: CASSAAGSSYNEQFF. Here the CDR3 DNA reads TGCGCCAGCAGCGCCGCCGGGAGCTCCTACAATGAGCAGTTCTTC. The rearrangement joins TRBV5-1 to TRBJ2-1; tentative D call: TRBD2 (6 bases). Trimming pared 4 bases from V and 0 bases from J, leaving 11 bases between. This CDR3 is 15 amino acids long. Germline values: CDR1 SGHRS, CDR2 YFSETQ.

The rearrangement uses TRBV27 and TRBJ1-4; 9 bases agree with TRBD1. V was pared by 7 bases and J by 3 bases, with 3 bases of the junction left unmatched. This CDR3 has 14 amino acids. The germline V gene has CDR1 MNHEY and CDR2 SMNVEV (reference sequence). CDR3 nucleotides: TGTGCCAGCACCCGACAGGGGGCTAATGAAAAACTGTTTTTT. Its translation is CASTRQGANEKLFF.

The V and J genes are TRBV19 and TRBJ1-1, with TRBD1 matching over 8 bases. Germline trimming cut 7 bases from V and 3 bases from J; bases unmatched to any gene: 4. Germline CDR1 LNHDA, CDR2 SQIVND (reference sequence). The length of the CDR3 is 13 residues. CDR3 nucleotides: TGTGCCAGTACCCCGACAGGGGACACTGAAGCTTTCTTT. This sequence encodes CASTPTGDTEAFF.

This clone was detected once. The CDR3 loop is CASSIGEQNTEAFF. The CDR3 DNA sequence: TGTGCCAGTAGTATAGGGGAGCAGAACACTGAAGCTTTCTTT. The V gene is TRBV19, the J gene TRBJ1-1, with D hard to call. Germline CDR1 and CDR2: LNHDA and SQIVND (reference sequence). The V and J ends lost 1 base and 1 base respectively, with 7 bases between them. The CDR3 has 14 residues.

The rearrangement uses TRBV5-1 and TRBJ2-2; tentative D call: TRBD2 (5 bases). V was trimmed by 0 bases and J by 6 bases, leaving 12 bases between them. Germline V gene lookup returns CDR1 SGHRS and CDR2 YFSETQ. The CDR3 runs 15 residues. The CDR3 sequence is CASSLEWTLPGELFF. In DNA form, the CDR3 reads TGCGCCAGCAGCTTGGAGTGGACTCTCCCCGGGGAGCTGTTTTTT.

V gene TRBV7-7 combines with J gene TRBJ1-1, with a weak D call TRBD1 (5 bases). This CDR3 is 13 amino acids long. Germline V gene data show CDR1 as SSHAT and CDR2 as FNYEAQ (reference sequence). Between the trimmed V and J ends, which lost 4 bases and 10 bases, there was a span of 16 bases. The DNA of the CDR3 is TGTGCCAGCAGCTCCGGCCCAGGGAACACAGCTTTCTTT. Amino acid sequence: CASSSGPGNTAFF. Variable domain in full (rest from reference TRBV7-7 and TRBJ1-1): GAGVSQSPRYKVTKRGQDVTLRCDPISSHATLYWYQQALGQGPEFLTYFNYEAQPDKSGLPSDRFSAERPEGSISTLTIQRTEQRDSAMYRCASSSGPGNTAFFGQGTRLTVV.

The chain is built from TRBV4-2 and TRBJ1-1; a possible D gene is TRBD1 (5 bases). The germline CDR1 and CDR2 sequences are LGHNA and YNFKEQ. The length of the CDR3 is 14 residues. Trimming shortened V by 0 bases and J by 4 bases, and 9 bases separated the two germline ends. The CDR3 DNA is TGTGCCAGCAGCCAAGAGGCGGGGGGCACTGAAGCTTTCTTT. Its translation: CASSQEAGGTEAFF.

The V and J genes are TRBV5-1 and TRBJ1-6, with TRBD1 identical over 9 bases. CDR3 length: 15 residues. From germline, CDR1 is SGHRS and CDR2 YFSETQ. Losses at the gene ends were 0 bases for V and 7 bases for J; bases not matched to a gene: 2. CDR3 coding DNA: TGCGCCAGCAGCTTGGAGGGACAGGGAAATTCACCCCTCCACTTT. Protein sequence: CASSLEGQGNSPLHF.

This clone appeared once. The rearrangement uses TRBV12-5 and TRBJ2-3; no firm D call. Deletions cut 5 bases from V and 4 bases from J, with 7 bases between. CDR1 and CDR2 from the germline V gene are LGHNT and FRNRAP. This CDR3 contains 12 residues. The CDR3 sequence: CASGKAADTQYF. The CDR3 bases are TGTGCTAGTGGTAAAGCTGCAGATACGCAGTATTTT.

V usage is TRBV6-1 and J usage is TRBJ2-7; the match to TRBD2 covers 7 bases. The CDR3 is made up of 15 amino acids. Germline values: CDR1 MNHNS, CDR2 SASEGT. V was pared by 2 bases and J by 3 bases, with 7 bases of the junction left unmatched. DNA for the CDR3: TGTGCCAGCAGTGAACTTGAAGGGGAGGGCTACGAGCAGTACTTC. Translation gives CASSELEGEGYEQYF.

For the CDR3, the DNA is TGTGCCAGCAGTGGCGGGACTTCGAGGGCCGATACGCAGTATTTT. Its translation: CASSGGTSRADTQYF. The rearrangement links TRBV28 to TRBJ2-3, with D possibly matching TRBD2 (6 bases). Trimming took off 5 bases at V and 6 bases at J, with 18 bases between the two ends. This CDR3 comprises 15 residues. Germline loops: CDR1 MDHEN, CDR2 SYDVKM.

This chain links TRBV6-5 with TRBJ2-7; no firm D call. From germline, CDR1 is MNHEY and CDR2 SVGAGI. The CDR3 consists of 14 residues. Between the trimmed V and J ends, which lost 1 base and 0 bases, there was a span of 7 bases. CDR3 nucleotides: TGTGCCAGCAGTTACTTTTCCGGCTCCTACGAGCAGTACTTC. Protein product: CASSYFSGSYEQYF.